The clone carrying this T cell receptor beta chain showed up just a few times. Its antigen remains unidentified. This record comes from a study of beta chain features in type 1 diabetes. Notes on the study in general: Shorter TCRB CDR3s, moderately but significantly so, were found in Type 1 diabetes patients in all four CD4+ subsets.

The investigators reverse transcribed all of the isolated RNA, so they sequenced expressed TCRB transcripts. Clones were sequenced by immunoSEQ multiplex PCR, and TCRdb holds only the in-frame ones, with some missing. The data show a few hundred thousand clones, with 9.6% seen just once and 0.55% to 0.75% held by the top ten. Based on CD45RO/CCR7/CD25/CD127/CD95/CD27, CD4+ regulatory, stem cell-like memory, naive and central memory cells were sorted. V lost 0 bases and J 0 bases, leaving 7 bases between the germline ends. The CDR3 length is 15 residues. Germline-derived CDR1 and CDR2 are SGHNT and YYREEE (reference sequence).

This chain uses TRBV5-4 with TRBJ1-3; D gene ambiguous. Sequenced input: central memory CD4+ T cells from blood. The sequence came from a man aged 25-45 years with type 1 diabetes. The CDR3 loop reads CASSLGVPSGNTIYF. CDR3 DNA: TGTGCCAGCAGCTTGGGAGTTCCCTCTGGAAACACCATATATTTT.